The clone carrying this TCR beta chain was seen ten or more times. Antigen unknown. This record comes from a study of metastatic and nonmetastatic thyroid tumors. The CDR3 runs to 15 residues. Looked up from germline, CDR1 is LNHDA and CDR2 is SQIVND (reference sequence). With V trimmed by 7 bases and J by 7 bases, 10 bases remained unmatched. All patients were untreated before thyroid surgery. TCRdb re-analyzed the PCR reads through MiXCR. Of some 19,000 clones in the sample, approximately 30% were seen once. Broader study findings: Versus benign nodules, malignant thyroid tumors reportedly had significantly higher TCR beta diversity, in blood and tumor.

The sample was adjacent normal tissue. This rearrangement joins TRBV19 to TRBJ2-2; TRBD2 matches at 9 bases. The receptor was isolated from a female donor with papillary thyroid cancer or a benign thyroid nodule (not recorded which). Some clones in this sample may be carry-over from other donors' samples. CDR3 nucleotide sequence: TGTGCCAGTAAGGCGCGGGGGGGTCTCGGCGGGGAGCTGTTTTTT. Encoded protein: CASKARGGLGGELFF.